This TCR beta chain originates from a study of blood T cell repertoires in COVID-19. At the level of the study: From the United States, Italy and Spain came samples of acute and convalescent COVID-19.

As handled by the study authors: Cell counts per sample came from amplifying reference gene primers. Method: immunoSEQ multiplex PCR; TCRdb's copy keeps in-frame clones and lacks some. D and trimming were read from the DNA, whereas the V and J calls and clone size are those reported in that table. The table records under 100,000 clones, more than 70% of them present only once. The clonotype originates from a woman aged 55 to 70 with acute or convalescent COVID-19. The sample was peripheral blood.

The CDR3 DNA sequence: TGTGCCAGTAGACAACAGGGGGTCGACGAGCAGTACTTC. Translated: CASRQQGVDEQYF. The chain combines TRBV19 with TRBJ2-7; TRBD1 matches at 8 bases. The CDR3 is 13 residues long. The ends lost 6 bases at V and 5 bases at J; junction bases unmatched: 6. Germline CDR1 is LNHDA and CDR2 is SQIVND (reference sequence). Drawing the rest from reference TRBV19 and TRBJ2-7, the complete variable domain is DGGITQSPKYLFRKEGQNVTLSCEQNLNHDAMYWYRQDPGQGLRLIYYSQIVNDFQKGDIAEGYSVSREKKESFPLTVTSAQKNPTAFYLCASRQQGVDEQYFGPGTRLTVT.